This TCR beta chain was retrieved from a study of cytomegalovirus exposure and HLA in healthy donors. Trimming removed 3 bases from V and 10 bases from J; junction bases left unmatched: 8. The V gene's germline CDR1 is GTSNPN and CDR2 SVGIG (reference sequence). The CDR3 loop spans 15 amino acids. Assay: immunoSEQ multiplex PCR; the TCRdb copy retains only in-frame clones and omits some. The sample yields over 85,000 clones, about nine tenths seen once. The sample taken for sequencing was PBMCs. The rearrangement links TRBV30 to TRBJ2-5; TRBD2 aligns across 16 bases. The sequence came from a woman younger than 35 in good health and CMV-seronegative. CDR3: CAWRSWGLAGGIQYF. The CDR3 bases are TGTGCCTGGAGAAGCTGGGGACTAGCGGGGGGGATCCAGTACTTC.